The clone carrying this T cell receptor (beta chain) was seen repeatedly, ten times or more. Its antigen is unknown. The V gene end was trimmed by 8 bases and the J gene end by 7 bases; junction bases not matched to a gene: 3. From germline, CDR1 is SQVTM and CDR2 ANQGSEA. The CDR3 spans 11 residues. These data are taken from a study of T-cell reconstitution after alpha-beta-depleted transplantation in children. The study's findings and limits: It was surviving recipient T cells and thymic progenitors that gave some patients high TCRbeta diversity at day 60. Newly produced T cells mostly provided counts and TCRbeta diversity after one year, as hyperexpanded clones declined. Reportedly, roughly two months post-transplant, alpha-beta T cells arose from several hundred expanded graft clones.

Preparation of the TCRbeta library used unique molecular identifiers. MiXCR was run by TCRdb on the PCR reads, yielding one entry per CDR3 protein. Of 70,000 or so distinct CDR3 sequences in the sample, 9.5% to 13% were seen once. The clonotype originates from a boy between 5 and 17 years old with acute myeloid leukemia, due to receive a stem cell transplant. Sequenced here: PBMCs, sampled before TCRalphabeta/CD19-depleted stem cell transplant. The chain combines TRBV29-1 with TRBJ2-5; 11 nucleotides align to TRBD2. Here the CDR3 DNA reads TGCAGCAAAGGACTAGCGGGGACCCAGTACTTC. Protein product: CSKGLAGTQYF.